Here is one T cell receptor beta chain with its context. Its antigen is currently unknown. This sample is part of a study of cytomegalovirus exposure and HLA in healthy donors. General study results and limits: About 87% or about 30% of the time was how often most TCR beta V segments were productive, according to an earlier analysis. A later analysis found most CMV-associated TCR beta chains apparently HLA-restricted.

Vbeta (60) and Jbeta (13) primers were used in the PCR. Produced via immunoSEQ multiplex PCR; TCRdb's table is partial and in-frame only. The table lists 120,000 or so clones, 60% to 85% of them singletons. At collection, donors were nominally healthy, but unrecorded immune exposures were probable. This TCR was sampled from a man aged 50 to 59 in good health and CMV-seropositive. Sequencing used PBMCs.

The CDR3 DNA follows: TGTGCCAGCAGCCCTAATGCAGGGATACAAACTAATGAAAAACTGTTTTTT. Translation gives CASSPNAGIQTNEKLFF. This chain uses TRBV14 with TRBJ1-4; D perhaps matches TRBD1 (5 bases). Germline V gene lookup returns CDR1 SGHDN and CDR2 FVKESK. With 4 bases removed from V and 1 base from J, the gap between germline ends came to 16 bases. The CDR3 consists of 17 residues.